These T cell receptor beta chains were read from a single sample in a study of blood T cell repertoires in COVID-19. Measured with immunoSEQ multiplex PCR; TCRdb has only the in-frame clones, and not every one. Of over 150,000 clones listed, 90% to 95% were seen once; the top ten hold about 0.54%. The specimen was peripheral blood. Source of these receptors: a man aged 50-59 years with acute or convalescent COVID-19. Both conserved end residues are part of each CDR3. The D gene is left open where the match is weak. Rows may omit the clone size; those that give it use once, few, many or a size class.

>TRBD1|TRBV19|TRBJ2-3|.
CASSTGQGWDTQYF
TGTGCCAGTAGTACCGGACAGGGCTGGGATACGCAGTATTTT
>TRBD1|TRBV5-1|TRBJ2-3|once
CASSEGQPDTQYF
TGCGCCAGCAGCGAGGGACAGCCAGATACGCAGTATTTT
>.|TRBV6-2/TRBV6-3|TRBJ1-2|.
CASSYGAPNYGYTF
TGTGCCAGCAGTTATGGGGCTCCTAACTATGGCTACACCTTC
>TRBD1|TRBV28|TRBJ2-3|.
CASTTPGTAPNRDTQYF
TGTGCCAGCACCACTCCCGGGACAGCCCCTAATCGGGATACGCAGTATTTT
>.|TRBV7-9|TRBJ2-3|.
CASSLIGGRTPDTQYF
TGTGCCAGCAGCTTGATCGGAGGGAGGACGCCAGATACGCAGTATTTT
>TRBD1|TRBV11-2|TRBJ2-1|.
CASSRDRAYEQFF
TGTGCCAGCAGCAGGGACAGGGCGTATGAGCAGTTCTTC
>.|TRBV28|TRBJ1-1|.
CASNYWGNDTEAFF
TGTGCCAGTAATTACTGGGGCAACGACACTGAAGCTTTCTTT
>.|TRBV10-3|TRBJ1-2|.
CAISGTQVESDYTF
TGTGCCATCAGTGGAACACAGGTAGAGAGTGACTACACCTTC
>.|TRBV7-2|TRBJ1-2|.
CASSLSTGQQYGYTF
TGTGCCAGCAGCTTATCTACAGGGCAACAGTATGGCTACACCTTC
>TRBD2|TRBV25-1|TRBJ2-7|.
CASSELSSGNSYEQYF
TGTGCCAGCAGTGAACTATCTAGCGGAAACTCCTACGAGCAGTACTTC
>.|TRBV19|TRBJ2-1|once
CASSLGGDRFYNEQFF
TGTGCCAGTAGTCTCGGGGGAGACCGCTTTTACAATGAGCAGTTCTTC
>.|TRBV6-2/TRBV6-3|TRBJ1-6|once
CASSLGQTLNSPLHF
TGTGCCAGCAGTTTAGGACAGACGTTAAATTCACCCCTCCACTTT
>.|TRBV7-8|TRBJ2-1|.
CASTSFTPSSHNEQFF
TGTGCCAGCACCTCATTTACTCCTAGCAGCCACAATGAGCAGTTCTTC
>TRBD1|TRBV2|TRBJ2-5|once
CASSSILQGNQETQYF
TGTGCCAGCAGTTCTATCTTACAGGGGAACCAAGAGACCCAGTACTTC
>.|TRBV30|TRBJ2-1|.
CAWSVRYEQFF
TGTGCCTGGAGTGTACGGTATGAGCAGTTCTTC
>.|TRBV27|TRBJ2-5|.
CASSRIHGTLQETQYF
TGTGCCAGCAGCAGGATTCACGGGACACTCCAAGAGACCCAGTACTTC
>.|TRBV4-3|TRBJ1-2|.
CASSRETGPYGYTF
TGCGCCAGCAGCCGAGAGACAGGACCCTATGGCTACACCTTC
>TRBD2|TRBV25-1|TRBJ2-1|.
CASSEGGLGIGSEQFF
TGTGCCAGCAGTGAAGGGGGACTAGGGATTGGCTCGGAGCAGTTCTTC
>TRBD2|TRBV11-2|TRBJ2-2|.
CASSLIAGPANTGELFF
TGTGCCAGCAGCTTAATAGCGGGGCCGGCGAACACCGGGGAGCTGTTTTTT
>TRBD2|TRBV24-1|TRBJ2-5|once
CATSDAGTSVEETQYF
TGTGCCACCAGTGATGCCGGGACTAGCGTAGAAGAGACCCAGTACTTC
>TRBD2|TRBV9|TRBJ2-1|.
CASSGGLATNEQFF
TGTGCCAGCAGCGGGGGACTAGCGACCAATGAGCAGTTCTTC
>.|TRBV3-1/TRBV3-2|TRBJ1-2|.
CASSQPSTANYGYTF
TGTGCCAGCAGCCAACCTTCCACAGCTAACTATGGCTACACCTTC
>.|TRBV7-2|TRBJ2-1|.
CASRSRDIDSYNEQFF
TGTGCCAGCAGGAGCCGGGACATCGACTCCTACAATGAGCAGTTCTTC
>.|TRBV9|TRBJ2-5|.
CASSSRPRETQYF
TGTGCCAGCAGCTCCCGGCCTAGGGAGACCCAGTACTTC
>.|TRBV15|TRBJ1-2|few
CATSRDSLGDGYTF
TGTGCCACCAGCAGAGATTCCCTTGGAGATGGCTACACCTTC
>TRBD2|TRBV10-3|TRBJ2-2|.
CATSGRRGGLVGELFF
TGTGCCACCTCCGGTAGGCGGGGGGGCCTTGTCGGGGAGCTGTTTTTT
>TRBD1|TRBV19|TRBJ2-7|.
CASKRDRGGYEQYF
TGTGCCAGTAAGCGGGACAGGGGAGGGTACGAGCAGTACTTC
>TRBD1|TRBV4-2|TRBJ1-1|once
CASSQPPGQGTEAFF
TGTGCCAGCAGCCAACCCCCGGGACAGGGGACTGAAGCTTTCTTT
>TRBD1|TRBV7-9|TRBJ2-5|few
CASSAGQGESETQYF
TGTGCCAGCAGCGCCGGACAGGGGGAATCGGAGACCCAGTACTTC
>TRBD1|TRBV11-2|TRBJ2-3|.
CASSTLTGTGSSDTQYF
TGTGCCAGCAGCACACTTACCGGGACAGGGTCGTCAGATACGCAGTATTTT
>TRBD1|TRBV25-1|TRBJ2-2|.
CASRTGGTGELFF
TGTGCCAGCAGGACAGGGGGGACCGGGGAGCTGTTTTTT